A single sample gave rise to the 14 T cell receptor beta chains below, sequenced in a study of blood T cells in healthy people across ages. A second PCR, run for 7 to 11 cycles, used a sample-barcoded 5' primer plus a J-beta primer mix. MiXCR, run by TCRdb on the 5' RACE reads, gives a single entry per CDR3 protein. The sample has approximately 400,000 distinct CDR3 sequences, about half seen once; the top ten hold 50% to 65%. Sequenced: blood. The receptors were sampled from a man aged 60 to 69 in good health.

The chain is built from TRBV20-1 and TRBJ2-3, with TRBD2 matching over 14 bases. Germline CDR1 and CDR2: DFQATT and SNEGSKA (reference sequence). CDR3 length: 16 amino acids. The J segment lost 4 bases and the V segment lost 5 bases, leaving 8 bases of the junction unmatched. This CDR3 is CSASPRLAGGADTQYF. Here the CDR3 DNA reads TGCAGTGCTTCCCCCCGACTAGCGGGGGGGGCAGATACGCAGTATTTT.

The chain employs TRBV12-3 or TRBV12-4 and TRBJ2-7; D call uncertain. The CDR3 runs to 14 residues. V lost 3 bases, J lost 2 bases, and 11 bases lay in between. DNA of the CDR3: TGTGCCAGCAGTTTCCCGTTGTTCCCCTACGAGCAGTACTTC. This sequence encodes CASSFPLFPYEQYF.

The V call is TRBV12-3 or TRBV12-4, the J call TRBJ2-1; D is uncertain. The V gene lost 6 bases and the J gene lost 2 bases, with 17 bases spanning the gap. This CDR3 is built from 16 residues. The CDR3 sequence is CASSVQSRQPYNEQFF. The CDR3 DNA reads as TGTGCCAGCAGCGTACAATCTAGGCAGCCCTACAATGAGCAGTTCTTC.

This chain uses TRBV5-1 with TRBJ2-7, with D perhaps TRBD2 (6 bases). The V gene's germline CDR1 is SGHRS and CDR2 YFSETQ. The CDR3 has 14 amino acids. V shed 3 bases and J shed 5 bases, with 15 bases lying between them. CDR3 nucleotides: TGCGCCAGCAGCTCGCTACCGGCGGGGAACGAGCAGTACTTC. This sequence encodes CASSSLPAGNEQYF.

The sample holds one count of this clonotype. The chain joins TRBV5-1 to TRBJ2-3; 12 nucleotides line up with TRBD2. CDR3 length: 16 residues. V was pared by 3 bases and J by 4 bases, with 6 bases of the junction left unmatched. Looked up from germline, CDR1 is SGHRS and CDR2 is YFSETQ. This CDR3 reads CASSSGLAGFSDTQYF. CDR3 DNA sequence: TGCGCCAGCAGCTCCGGACTAGCGGGATTTTCAGATACGCAGTATTTT.

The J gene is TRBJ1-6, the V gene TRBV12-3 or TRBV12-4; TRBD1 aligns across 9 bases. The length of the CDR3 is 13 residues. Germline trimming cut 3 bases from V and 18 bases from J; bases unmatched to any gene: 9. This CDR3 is CASSLGTGYGHHF. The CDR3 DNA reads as TGTGCCAGCAGTTTGGGGACAGGGTATGGTCACCACTTT.

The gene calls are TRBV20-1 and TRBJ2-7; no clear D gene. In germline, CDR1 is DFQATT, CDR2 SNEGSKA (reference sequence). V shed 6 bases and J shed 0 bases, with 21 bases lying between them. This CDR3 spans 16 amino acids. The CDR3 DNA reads TGCAGTGCGCCGATGGCCCGTGCAGGAGTCTCCTACGAGCAGTACTTC. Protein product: CSAPMARAGVSYEQYF.

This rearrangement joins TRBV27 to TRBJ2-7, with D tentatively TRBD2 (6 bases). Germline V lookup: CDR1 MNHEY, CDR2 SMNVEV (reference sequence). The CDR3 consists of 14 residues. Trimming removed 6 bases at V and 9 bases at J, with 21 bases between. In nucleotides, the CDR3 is TGTGCCAGCAGGTCGCCGCGGAGGGCCATCCGGCAGTACTTC. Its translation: CASRSPRRAIRQYF.

The CDR3 reads CASSLGDYTTNEKLFF. The CDR3 DNA is TGCGCCAGCAGCTTGGGCGACTACACAACTAATGAAAAACTGTTTTTT. This rearrangement joins TRBV5-1 to TRBJ1-4; D is uncertain. This CDR3 contains 16 residues. Germline-derived CDR1 and CDR2 are SGHRS and YFSETQ. V lost 0 bases and J 0 bases, leaving 9 bases between the germline ends.

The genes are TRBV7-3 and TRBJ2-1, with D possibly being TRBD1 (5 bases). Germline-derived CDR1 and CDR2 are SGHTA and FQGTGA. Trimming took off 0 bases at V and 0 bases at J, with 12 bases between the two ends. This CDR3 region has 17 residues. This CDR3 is CASSLTAGPSSYNEQFF. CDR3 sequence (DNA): TGTGCCAGCAGCTTAACGGCAGGGCCTAGCTCCTACAATGAGCAGTTCTTC.

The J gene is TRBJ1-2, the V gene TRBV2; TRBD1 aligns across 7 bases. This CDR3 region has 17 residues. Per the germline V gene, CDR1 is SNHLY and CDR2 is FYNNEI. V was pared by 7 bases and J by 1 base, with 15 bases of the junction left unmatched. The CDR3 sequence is CASISGGTDSYNYGYTF. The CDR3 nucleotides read TGTGCCAGCATCTCAGGTGGGACAGATAGTTATAACTATGGCTACACCTTC.

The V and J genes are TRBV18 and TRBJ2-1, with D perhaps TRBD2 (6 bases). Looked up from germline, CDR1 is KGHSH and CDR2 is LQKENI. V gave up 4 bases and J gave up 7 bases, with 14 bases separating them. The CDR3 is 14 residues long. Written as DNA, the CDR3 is TGTGCCAGCTCACTCAACACGGGGGAGAATGAGCAGTTCTTC. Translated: CASSLNTGENEQFF.

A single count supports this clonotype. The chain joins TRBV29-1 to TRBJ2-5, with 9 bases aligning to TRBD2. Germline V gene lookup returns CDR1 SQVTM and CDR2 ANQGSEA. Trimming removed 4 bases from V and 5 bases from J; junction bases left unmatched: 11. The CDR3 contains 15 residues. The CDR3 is CSVGRGSGRGETQYF. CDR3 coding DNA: TGCAGCGTTGGTCGTGGTAGCGGGAGAGGGGAGACCCAGTACTTC.

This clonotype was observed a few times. CDR3 sequence (DNA): TGTGCCAGCAGTTTATCCGGCCGGGCAGATACGCAGTATTTT. Translating it yields CASSLSGRADTQYF. V is TRBV27 and J is TRBJ2-3; D not resolved. The CDR3 spans 14 residues. Per the germline V gene, CDR1 is MNHEY and CDR2 is SMNVEV (reference sequence). V was clipped by 0 bases and J by 4 bases, with 8 bases between them.